This T cell receptor beta chain was sequenced for a study of blood T cell repertoires in COVID-19. CDR1 is MNHNY, CDR2 SVGAGI, per germline (reference sequence). Trimming removed 4 bases at V and 9 bases at J, with 11 bases between. This CDR3 is built from 12 residues. Clones were read by immunoSEQ multiplex PCR, and TCRdb kept only the in-frame ones, dropping some. The sample gives 240,000 or so clones, 88% of which show up once; roughly 0.8% is in the top ten. The V gene is TRBV6-6, the J gene TRBJ2-3; no clear D. This sequence originates from a woman in her twenties or thirties with acute or convalescent COVID-19. Source material: peripheral blood. CDR3 residues: CASSSSAVTQYF. CDR3 bases: TGTGCCAGCAGTTCTAGTGCCGTCACGCAGTATTTT.